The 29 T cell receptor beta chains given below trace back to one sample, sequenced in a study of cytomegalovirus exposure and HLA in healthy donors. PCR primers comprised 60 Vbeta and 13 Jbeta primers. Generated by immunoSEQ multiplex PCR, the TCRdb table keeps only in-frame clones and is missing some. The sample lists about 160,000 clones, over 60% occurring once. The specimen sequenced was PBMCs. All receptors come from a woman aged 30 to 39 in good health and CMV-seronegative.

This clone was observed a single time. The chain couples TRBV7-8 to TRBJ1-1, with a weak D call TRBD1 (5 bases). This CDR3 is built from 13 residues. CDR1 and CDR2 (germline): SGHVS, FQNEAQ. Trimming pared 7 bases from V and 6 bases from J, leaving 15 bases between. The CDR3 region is CASTDGGLPEAFF. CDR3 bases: TGTGCCAGCACCGACGGGGGGTTGCCTGAAGCTTTCTTT. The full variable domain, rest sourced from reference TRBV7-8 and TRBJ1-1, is GAGVSQSPRYKVAKRGQDVALRCDPISGHVSLFWYQQALGQGPEFLTYFQNEAQLDKSGLPSDRFFAERPEGSVSTLKIQRTQQEDSAVYLCASTDGGLPEAFFGQGTRLTVV.

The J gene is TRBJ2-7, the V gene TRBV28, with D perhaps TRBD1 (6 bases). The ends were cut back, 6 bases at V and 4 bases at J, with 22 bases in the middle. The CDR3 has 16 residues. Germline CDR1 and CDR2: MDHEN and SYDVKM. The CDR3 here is CASSPTGFAWGYEQYF. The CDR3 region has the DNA TGTGCCAGCAGCCCGACAGGTTTCGCGTGGGGTTACGAGCAGTACTTC. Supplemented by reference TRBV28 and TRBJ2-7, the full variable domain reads DVKVTQSSRYLVKRTGEKVFLECVQDMDHENMFWYRQDPGLGLRLIYFSYDVKMKEKGDIPEGYSVSREKKERFSLILESASTNQTSMYLCASSPTGFAWGYEQYFGPGTRLTVT.

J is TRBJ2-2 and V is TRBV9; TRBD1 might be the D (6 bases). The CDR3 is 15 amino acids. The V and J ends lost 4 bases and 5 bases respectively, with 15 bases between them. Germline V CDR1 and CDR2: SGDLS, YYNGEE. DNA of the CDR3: TGTGCCAGCAGCCAGGACAGCTCATGGACCGGGGAGCTGTTTTTT. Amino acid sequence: CASSQDSSWTGELFF.

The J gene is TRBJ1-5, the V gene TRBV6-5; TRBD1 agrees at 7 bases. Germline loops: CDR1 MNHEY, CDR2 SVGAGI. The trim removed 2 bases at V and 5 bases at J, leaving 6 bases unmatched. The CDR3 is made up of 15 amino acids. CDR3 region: CASSYTGTADQPQHF. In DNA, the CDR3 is TGTGCCAGCAGTTACACTGGGACAGCAGATCAGCCCCAGCATTTT.

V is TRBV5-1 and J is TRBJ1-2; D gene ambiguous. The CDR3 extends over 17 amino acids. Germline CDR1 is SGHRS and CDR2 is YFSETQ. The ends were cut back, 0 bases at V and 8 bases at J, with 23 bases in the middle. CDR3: CASSLGDTPPHGQGYTF. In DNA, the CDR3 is TGCGCCAGCAGCTTGGGAGACACTCCGCCACACGGTCAGGGCTACACCTTC.

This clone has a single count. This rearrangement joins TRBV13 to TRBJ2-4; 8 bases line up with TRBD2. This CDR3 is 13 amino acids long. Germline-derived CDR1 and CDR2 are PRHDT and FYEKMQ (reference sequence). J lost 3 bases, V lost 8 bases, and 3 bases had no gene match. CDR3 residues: CASSGGVKNIQYF. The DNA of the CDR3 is TGTGCCAGCTCGGGGGGGGTCAAAAACATTCAGTACTTC.

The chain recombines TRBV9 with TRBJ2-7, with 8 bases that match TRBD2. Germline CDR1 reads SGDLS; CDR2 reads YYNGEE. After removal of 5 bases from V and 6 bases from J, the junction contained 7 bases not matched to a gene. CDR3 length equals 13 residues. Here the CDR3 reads CASSAGTSVEQYF. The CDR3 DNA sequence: TGTGCCAGCAGTGCCGGGACTAGTGTCGAGCAGTACTTC.

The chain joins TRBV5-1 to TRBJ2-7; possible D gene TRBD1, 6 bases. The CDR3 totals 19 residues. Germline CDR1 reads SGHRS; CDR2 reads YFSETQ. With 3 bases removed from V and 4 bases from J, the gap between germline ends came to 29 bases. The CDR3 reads CASSYETPSIKGHRYEQYF. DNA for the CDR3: TGCGCCAGCAGCTACGAAACTCCCTCGATTAAGGGACACCGATACGAGCAGTACTTC.

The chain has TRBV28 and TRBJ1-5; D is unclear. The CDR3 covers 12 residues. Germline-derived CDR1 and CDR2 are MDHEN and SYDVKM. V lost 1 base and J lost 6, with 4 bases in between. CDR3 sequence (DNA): TGTGCCAGCAGTTTATACTCTCAGCCCCAGCATTTT. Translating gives CASSLYSQPQHF.

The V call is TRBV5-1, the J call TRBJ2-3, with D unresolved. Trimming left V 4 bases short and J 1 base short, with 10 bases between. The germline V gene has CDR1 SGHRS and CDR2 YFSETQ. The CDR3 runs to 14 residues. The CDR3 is CASSIGMGTDTQYF. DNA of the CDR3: TGCGCCAGCAGCATTGGCATGGGCACAGATACGCAGTATTTT.

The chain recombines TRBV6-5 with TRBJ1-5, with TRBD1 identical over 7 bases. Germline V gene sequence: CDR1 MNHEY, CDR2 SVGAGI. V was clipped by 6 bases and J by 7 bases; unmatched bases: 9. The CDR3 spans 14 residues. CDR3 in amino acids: CASRDTGDWQPQHF. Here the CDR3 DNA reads TGTGCCAGCAGAGATACAGGGGACTGGCAGCCCCAGCATTTT.

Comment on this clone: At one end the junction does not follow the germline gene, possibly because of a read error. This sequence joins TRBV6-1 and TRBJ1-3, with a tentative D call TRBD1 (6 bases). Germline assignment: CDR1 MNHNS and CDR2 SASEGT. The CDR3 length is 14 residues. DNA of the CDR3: TGTGCCAGCAGTCACAGGGAAGGTGGAAGCACCATATATTTT. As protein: CASSHREGGSTIYF.

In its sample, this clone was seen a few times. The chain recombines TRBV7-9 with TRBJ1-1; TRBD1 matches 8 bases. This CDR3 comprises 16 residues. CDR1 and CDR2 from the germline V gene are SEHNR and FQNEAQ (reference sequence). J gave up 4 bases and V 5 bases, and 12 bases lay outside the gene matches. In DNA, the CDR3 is TGTGCCAGCAGCCCCGGGACAGGCCATGGGGTCACTGAAGCTTTCTTT. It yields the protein CASSPGTGHGVTEAFF.

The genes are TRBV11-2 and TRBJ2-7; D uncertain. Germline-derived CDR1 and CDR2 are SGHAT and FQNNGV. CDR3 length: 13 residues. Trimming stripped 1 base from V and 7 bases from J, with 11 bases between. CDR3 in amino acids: CASSLASLKEQYF. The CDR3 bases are TGTGCCAGCAGCTTAGCGAGTCTGAAAGAGCAGTACTTC.

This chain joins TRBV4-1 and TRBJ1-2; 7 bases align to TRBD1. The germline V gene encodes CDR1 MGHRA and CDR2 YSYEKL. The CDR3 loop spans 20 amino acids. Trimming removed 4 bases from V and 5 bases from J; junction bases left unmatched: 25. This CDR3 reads CASSLPQISGQNSRTYGYTF. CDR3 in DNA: TGCGCCAGCAGCCTCCCTCAGATATCGGGACAGAACTCGAGAACATATGGCTACACCTTC.

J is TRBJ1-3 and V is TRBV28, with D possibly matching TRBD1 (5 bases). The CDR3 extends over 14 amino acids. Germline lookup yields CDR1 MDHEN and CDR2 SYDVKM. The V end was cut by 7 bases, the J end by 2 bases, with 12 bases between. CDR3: CASIPDTTGNTIYF. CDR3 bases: TGTGCCAGCATACCGGACACGACTGGAAACACCATATATTTT. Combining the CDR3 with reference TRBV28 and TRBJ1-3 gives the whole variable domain DVKVTQSSRYLVKRTGEKVFLECVQDMDHENMFWYRQDPGLGLRLIYFSYDVKMKEKGDIPEGYSVSREKKERFSLILESASTNQTSMYLCASIPDTTGNTIYFGEGSWLTVV.

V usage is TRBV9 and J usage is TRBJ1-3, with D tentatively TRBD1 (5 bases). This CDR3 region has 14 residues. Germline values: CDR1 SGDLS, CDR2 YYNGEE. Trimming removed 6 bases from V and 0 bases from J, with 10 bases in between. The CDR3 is CASTTGSSGNTIYF. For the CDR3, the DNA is TGTGCCAGCACTACAGGTTCCTCTGGAAACACCATATATTTT.

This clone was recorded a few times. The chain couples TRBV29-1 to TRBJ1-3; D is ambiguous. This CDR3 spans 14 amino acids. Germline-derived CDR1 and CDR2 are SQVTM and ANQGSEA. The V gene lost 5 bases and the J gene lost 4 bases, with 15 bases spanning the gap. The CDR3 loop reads CSVKGGFSGNTIYF. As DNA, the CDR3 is TGCAGCGTTAAAGGAGGGTTTTCCGGAAACACCATATATTTT.

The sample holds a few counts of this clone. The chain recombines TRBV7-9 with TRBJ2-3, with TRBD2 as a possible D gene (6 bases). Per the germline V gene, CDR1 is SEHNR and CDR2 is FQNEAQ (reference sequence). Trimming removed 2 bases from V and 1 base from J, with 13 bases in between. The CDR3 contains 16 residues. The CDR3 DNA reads TGTGCCAGCAGCTTACCCCGACTAGGTCGCACAGATACGCAGTATTTT. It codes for CASSLPRLGRTDTQYF.

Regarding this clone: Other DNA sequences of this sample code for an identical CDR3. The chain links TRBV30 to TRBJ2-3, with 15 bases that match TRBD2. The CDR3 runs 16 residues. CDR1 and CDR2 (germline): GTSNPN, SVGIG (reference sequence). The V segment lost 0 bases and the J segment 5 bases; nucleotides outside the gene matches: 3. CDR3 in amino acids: CAWSVGLAGGGDTQYF. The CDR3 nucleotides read TGTGCCTGGAGTGTGGGACTAGCGGGGGGCGGAGATACGCAGTATTTT.

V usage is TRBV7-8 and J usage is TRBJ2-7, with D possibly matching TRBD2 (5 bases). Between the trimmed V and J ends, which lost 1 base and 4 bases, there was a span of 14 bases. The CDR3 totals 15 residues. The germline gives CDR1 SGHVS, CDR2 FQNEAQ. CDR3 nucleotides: TGTGCCAGCAGCTTAGGTGGAGGACGATGGTACGAGCAGTACTTC. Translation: CASSLGGGRWYEQYF.

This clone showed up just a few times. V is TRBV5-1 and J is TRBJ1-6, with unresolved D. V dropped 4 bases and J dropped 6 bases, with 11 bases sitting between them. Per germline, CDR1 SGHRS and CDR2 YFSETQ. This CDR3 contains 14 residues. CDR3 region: CASSPAAANSPLHF. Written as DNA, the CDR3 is TGCGCCAGCAGCCCCGCCGCGGCTAATTCACCCCTCCACTTT.

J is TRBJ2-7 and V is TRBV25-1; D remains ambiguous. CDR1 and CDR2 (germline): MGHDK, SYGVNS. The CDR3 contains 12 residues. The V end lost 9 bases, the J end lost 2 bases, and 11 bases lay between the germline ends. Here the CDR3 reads CASSTHPYEQYF. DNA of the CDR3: TGTGCCAGTTCGACACATCCCTACGAGCAGTACTTC.

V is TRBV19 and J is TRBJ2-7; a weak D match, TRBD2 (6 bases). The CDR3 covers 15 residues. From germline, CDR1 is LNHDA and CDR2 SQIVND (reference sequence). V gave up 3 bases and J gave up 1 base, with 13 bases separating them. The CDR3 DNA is TGTGCCAGTAGTATTATGCGGGACGCTTCCTACGAGCAGTACTTC. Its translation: CASSIMRDASYEQYF.

The CDR3 bases are TGTGCCAGCAGCTTAGAAGCGGGATCCTACGAGCAGTACTTC. Its translation: CASSLEAGSYEQYF. The chain employs TRBV6-5 and TRBJ2-7, with TRBD2 identical over 7 bases. The CDR3 runs to 14 residues. V lost 6 bases to trimming and J lost 1 base; unmatched junction nucleotides: 6. CDR1 and CDR2 from the germline V gene are MNHEY and SVGAGI.

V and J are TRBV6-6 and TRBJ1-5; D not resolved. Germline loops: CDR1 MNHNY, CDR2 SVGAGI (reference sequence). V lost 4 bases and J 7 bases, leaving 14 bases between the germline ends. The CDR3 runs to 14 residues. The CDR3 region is CASSSRTGNQPQHF. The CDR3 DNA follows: TGTGCCAGCAGTTCTCGGACGGGGAACCAGCCCCAGCATTTT.

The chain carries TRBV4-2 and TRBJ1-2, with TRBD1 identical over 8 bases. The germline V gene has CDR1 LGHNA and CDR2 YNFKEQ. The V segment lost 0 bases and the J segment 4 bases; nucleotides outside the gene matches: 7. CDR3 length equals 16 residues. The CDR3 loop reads CASSQDPTGESYGYTF. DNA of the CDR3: TGTGCCAGCAGCCAAGATCCGACAGGGGAGAGCTATGGCTACACCTTC.

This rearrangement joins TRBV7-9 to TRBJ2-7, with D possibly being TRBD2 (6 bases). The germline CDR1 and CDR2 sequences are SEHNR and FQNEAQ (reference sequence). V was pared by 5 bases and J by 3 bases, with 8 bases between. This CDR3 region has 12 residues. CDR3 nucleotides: TGTGCCAGCAGCCCCGGGGGCTACGAGCAGTACTTC. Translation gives CASSPGGYEQYF.

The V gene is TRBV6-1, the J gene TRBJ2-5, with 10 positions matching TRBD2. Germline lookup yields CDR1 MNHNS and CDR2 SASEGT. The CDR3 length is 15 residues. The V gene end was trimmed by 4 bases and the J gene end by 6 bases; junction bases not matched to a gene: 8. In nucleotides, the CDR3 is TGTGCCAGCAGTGGGACTAGCGGACCGGGGAAGACCCAGTACTTC. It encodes CASSGTSGPGKTQYF.